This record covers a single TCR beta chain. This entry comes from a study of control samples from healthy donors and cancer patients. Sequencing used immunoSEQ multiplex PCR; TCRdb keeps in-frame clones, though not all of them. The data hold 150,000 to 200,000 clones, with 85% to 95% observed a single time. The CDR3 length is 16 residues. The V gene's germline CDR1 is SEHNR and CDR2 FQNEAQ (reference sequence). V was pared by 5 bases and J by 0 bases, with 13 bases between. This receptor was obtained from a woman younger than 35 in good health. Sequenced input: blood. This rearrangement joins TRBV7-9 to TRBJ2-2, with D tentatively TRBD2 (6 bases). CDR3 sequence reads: CASSHQWGANTGELFF. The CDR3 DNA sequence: TGTGCCAGCAGCCACCAATGGGGGGCGAACACCGGGGAGCTGTTTTTT.